Detailed here is one TCR beta chain. Its binding antigen is unknown. No quality values exist for individual bases; no much larger clone is one base distant. This specimen comes from a study of blood T cell repertoires in COVID-19 (dated by TCRdb to the early 2020s). Notes on the research overall: Samples covering the acute and convalescent phases of COVID-19 were provided by collaborators in the United States, Italy and Spain. The samples were drawn from the first 160 participants of the ongoing ImmuneRACE study and from 1,254 subjects provided by 6 global collaborators. Where HLA class I and class II types were available, the types were taken from metadata supplied by the sample provider, not from assay-based typing. The prospective study material was composed of cDNA or gDNA derived from T cells, B-cell-depleted T cells, or PBMCs. The sample metadata nearly always contained a de-identified subject ID, COVID-19 status, age in years and sex. Subjects who had been exposed to COVID-19, were actively infected with it, or had recovered from it provided the deeply sampled blood TCRbeta repertoires that made up the dataset. A freely available public database, intended as a resource for researchers studying the immune response to SARS-CoV-2, is where the repertoires were released. Study-wide findings and limitations: How much clinical and demographic metadata was included differed by source and by participant, and the metadata was provided uncurated.

V and J are trimmed by 3 bases and 5 bases, and the gene matches miss 2 bases of the junction. The CDR3 numbers 14 residues from cysteine through phenylalanine. Just the 42-base CDR3 DNA is kept, in frame starting at base 1. According to the germline V gene (reference sequence), CDR1 reads LGHDT and CDR2 reads YNNKEL. The immunoSEQ Assay, a bias-controlled multiplex PCR, was used to amplify TCRbeta CDR3 regions from genomic DNA. Processing in the source paper ran as follows. The number of nucleated cells in each sample was estimated from the amplification of reference gene primers within the assay. To quantify the absolute abundance of each unique TCRbeta CDR3 rearrangement, sequence reads were collapsed and filtered. Productive Simpson clonality was computed per sample as the square root of Simpson's diversity index over productive rearrangements. TCRdb carries this immuneACCESS record with in-frame sequences only. Its versions omit some clonotypes, under half of them owing to an unresolved V gene in the studies checked, with the rest unexplained. That table gives V, J and clone size, and the DNA gave D and trimming. A total of tens of thousands of clones appear in this sample, 80% to 90% of them only once. The top ten clonotypes cover 4.5% to 5% of the sample.

The collaborating institutions used their own protocols to collect whole blood in K2EDTA tubes. For TCRbeta analysis, collaborators shipped samples as frozen whole blood, isolated PBMCs, or DNA extracted from either of those sample types. The sequenced material came from peripheral blood. The V gene is TRBV3-1 (or the pseudogene TRBV3-2) and the J gene is TRBJ2-7; 12 junctional bases match TRBD1. The source is a man between 60 and 75 years old with acute or convalescent COVID-19. The CDR3: CASSQGTGGHEQYF. In nucleotide form, the sequence is TGTGCCAGCAGCCAGGGGACAGGGGGCCACGAGCAGTACTTC.